These 12 T cell receptor beta chains share one sample of origin, sequenced in a study of a mutant IDH1 vaccine in newly diagnosed glioma. No antigens are known for them. Time point of the sample: week 47, end of study. Each vaccine dose was 300 ug of mutant IDH1 20-mer peptide, with topical imiquimod. Clones were read by immunoSEQ multiplex PCR, and TCRdb kept only the in-frame ones, dropping some. Of about 94,000 clones listed, approximately 89% are singletons. The sequencing used PBMCs, collected from a glioma patient whose treatment included an IDH1 peptide vaccine. These receptor sequences come from a woman aged 45-65 years with glioma.

The chain joins TRBV18 to TRBJ2-7; D is ambiguous. The germline V gene encodes CDR1 KGHSH and CDR2 LQKENI. Trimming cost V 3 bases and J 0 bases, with 6 bases left between them. The CDR3 spans 13 residues. CDR3 sequence (DNA): TGTGCCAGCTCACCCCCTGGCTCCTACGAGCAGTACTTC. Translation gives CASSPPGSYEQYF.

The chain has TRBV2 and TRBJ2-5, with TRBD2 matching 8 bases. Per the germline V gene, CDR1 is SNHLY and CDR2 is FYNNEI. The J segment lost 4 bases and the V segment lost 2 bases, leaving 6 bases of the junction unmatched. The CDR3 spans 15 residues. The CDR3: CASSERREVVETQYF. The CDR3 DNA is TGTGCCAGCAGTGAAAGGCGGGAGGTGGTAGAGACCCAGTACTTC.

J is TRBJ2-1 and V is TRBV6-5; D remains ambiguous. The CDR3 covers 12 residues. V lost 0 bases to trimming and J lost 8 bases, with 5 bases between them. CDR1 and CDR2 (germline): MNHEY, SVGAGI. The CDR3 DNA is TGTGCCAGCAGTTACTCGATGGATGAGCAGTTCTTC. Protein: CASSYSMDEQFF.

This clone has a handful of counts. This chain connects TRBV7-9 to TRBJ1-5, with D perhaps matching TRBD1 (5 bases). This CDR3 has 13 residues. Trimming stripped 5 bases from V and 6 bases from J, with 11 bases between. Per germline, CDR1 SEHNR and CDR2 FQNEAQ (reference sequence). In nucleotides, the CDR3 is TGTGCCAGCAGCGGCGACAGTCGTCAGCCCCAGCATTTT. Translation gives CASSGDSRQPQHF.

This rearrangement joins TRBV5-6 to TRBJ2-5; D could derive from TRBD1 or TRBD2 (5 bases each). The end of the DNA aligns better with TRBJ2-7, so the J call may be wrong. The V gene's germline CDR1 is SGHDT and CDR2 YYEEEE. The CDR3 sequence is 13 residues long. CDR3 DNA sequence: TGTGCCAGCAGCTCCGGGGACGCCTACGAGCAGTACTTC. Its protein product is CASSSGDAYEQYF.

The V and J genes are TRBV11-3 and TRBJ2-1; no firm D call. Germline lookup yields CDR1 SGHNT and CDR2 YENEEA. Between the trimmed V and J ends, which lost 2 bases and 2 bases, there was a span of 4 bases. The CDR3 is 13 residues long. CDR3 coding DNA: TGTGCCAGCAGCTTACTAGCCTACAATGAGCAGTTCTTC. Translation: CASSLLAYNEQFF.

V and J are TRBV7-3 and TRBJ2-7; TRBD2 is a possible D gene (7 bases). The CDR3 spans 14 residues. V lost 1 base, J lost 3 bases, and 10 bases lay in between. The germline V gene encodes CDR1 SGHTA and CDR2 FQGTGA. CDR3: CASSLSGGDYEQYF. For the CDR3, the DNA is TGTGCCAGCAGCTTAAGCGGGGGCGACTACGAGCAGTACTTC.

The chain uses TRBV29-1 and TRBJ2-2; the match to TRBD2 covers 10 bases. The V and J ends lost 7 bases and 6 bases, in that order; junction bases with no gene match: 11. This CDR3 has 15 amino acids. Germline V gene lookup returns CDR1 SQVTM and CDR2 ANQGSEA. The CDR3, as DNA: TGCAGCGCCAGTCTCCTAGCGGGAGTCCCCGGGGAGCTGTTTTTT. Its translation: CSASLLAGVPGELFF.

In DNA, the CDR3 is TGTGCCAGCGTAGAGGGTCTTTATGGCTACACCTTC. This translates into CASVEGLYGYTF. The chain links TRBV28 to TRBJ1-2; D is ambiguous. The CDR3 sequence is 12 residues long. V lost 8 bases, J lost 5 bases, and 12 bases lay in between. Germline CDR1 reads MDHEN; CDR2 reads SYDVKM.

The V and J genes are TRBV7-6 and TRBJ1-1; no firm D call. This CDR3 has 13 amino acids. V lost 2 bases and J lost 1, with 5 bases in between. Germline-derived CDR1 and CDR2 are SGHVS and FNYEAQ. CDR3 nucleotides: TGTGCCAGCAGCTTACAGGAGAACACTGAAGCTTTCTTT. It encodes CASSLQENTEAFF.

The chain uses TRBV9 and TRBJ2-3; D gene uncertain. Germline lookup yields CDR1 SGDLS and CDR2 YYNGEE. The CDR3 has 13 residues. The V and J ends lost 4 bases and 2 bases respectively, with 8 bases between them. The CDR3 coding sequence is TGTGCCAGCAGCACTGACTCCACAGATACGCAGTATTTT. As protein: CASSTDSTDTQYF. The full variable domain, completed using reference TRBV9 and TRBJ2-3, is DSGVTQTPKHLITATGQRVTLRCSPRSGDLSVYWYQQSLDQGLQFLIQYYNGEERAKGNILERFSAQQFPDLHSELNLSSLELGDSALYFCASSTDSTDTQYFGPGTRLTVL.

The chain carries TRBV28 and TRBJ1-5; 8 nucleotides align to TRBD1. Trimming took 3 bases from V and 6 from J; bases not matched to a gene: 7. Looked up from germline, CDR1 is MDHEN and CDR2 is SYDVKM. This CDR3 contains 15 residues. The CDR3 nucleotides read TGTGCCAGCAGTTTTATGCAGGGGGCGAGTCAGCCCCAGCATTTT. It specifies CASSFMQGASQPQHF.